This T cell receptor (beta chain) is drawn from a study of cytomegalovirus exposure and HLA in healthy donors. Overall study context: As an earlier analysis found, some 180 million T cells yielded 100 million to 130 million unique TCR beta sequences.

13 Jbeta primers and 60 Vbeta primers were used for the PCR. Produced via immunoSEQ multiplex PCR; TCRdb's table is partial and in-frame only. The sample has some 170,000 clones; nearly 80% are singletons. This clone was detected only once. This CDR3 comprises 19 residues. This chain links TRBV21-1 with TRBJ2-7; the DNA was not compared with TRBD1, the D call given in the table. TRBV21-1 is noted as a pseudogene. Sample: PBMCs. The TCR originated in a man aged 35 to 55 in good health and CMV-seropositive. CDR3 in DNA: TGTGCCAGCAGCACGGAGGGGGACAGCATTAATGGACCCTCCTACGAGCAGTACTTC. Translated: CASSTEGDSINGPSYEQYF.